This T cell receptor (beta chain) is drawn from a study of siplizumab effects on memory and regulatory T cells. TCRdb keeps only in-frame clones here, not all; method: immunoSEQ multiplex PCR. The sample holds roughly 100,000 clones, 85% to 95% seen once. The V gene's germline CDR1 is LNHDA and CDR2 SQIVND (reference sequence). This CDR3 has 15 amino acids. V was clipped by 4 bases and J by 0 bases, with 9 bases between them. This chain links TRBV19 with TRBJ1-4; no definite D call. This TCR derives from a human donor in good health. Sequencing was performed on CD4+ T cells sorted from blood. CDR3 sequence reads: CASSTRRATNEKLFF. CDR3 DNA sequence: TGTGCCAGTAGTACACGACGGGCAACTAATGAAAAACTGTTTTTT.